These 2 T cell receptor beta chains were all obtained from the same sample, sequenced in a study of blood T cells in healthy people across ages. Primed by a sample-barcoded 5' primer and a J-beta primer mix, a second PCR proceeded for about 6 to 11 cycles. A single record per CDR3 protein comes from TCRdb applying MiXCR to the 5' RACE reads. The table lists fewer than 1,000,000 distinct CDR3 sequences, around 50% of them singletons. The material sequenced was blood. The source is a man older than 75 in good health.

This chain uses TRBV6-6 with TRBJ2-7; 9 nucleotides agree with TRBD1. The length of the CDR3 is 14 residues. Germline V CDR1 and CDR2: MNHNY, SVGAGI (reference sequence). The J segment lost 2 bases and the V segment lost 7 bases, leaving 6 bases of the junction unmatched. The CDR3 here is CASTDGTGTYEQYF. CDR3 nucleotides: TGTGCCAGCACGGACGGGACAGGGACCTACGAGCAGTACTTC.

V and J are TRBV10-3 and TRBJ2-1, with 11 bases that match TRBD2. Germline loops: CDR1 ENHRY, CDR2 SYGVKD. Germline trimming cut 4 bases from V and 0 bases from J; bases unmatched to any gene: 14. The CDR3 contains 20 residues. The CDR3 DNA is TGTGCCATCAGTGCCCCGACTAGCGGGACCTTAACGGCCTCCTACAATGAGCAGTTCTTC. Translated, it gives CAISAPTSGTLTASYNEQFF.